The clone carrying this TCR beta chain was seen at least ten times. What it binds is unknown. This entry is derived from a study of T cells after yellow fever vaccination. In TCRdb, the 5' RACE reads were re-called with MiXCR into one record per CDR3 protein. The table lists around 160,000 distinct CDR3 sequences, about 7% of them singletons, with 2.5% to 3% in the top ten. Trimming at V came to 0 bases and at J to 7 bases, leaving 6 bases not matched to a gene. Germline CDR1 is MNHEY and CDR2 is SVGAGI. This CDR3 is 15 amino acids long. Study-wide findings and caveats: Detected again after the booster were most primary-vaccination clones, at roughly 95% CD4 and approximately 85% CD8. The CD4 compartment and the CD8 compartment contained a small share of clonotypes in common.

The sequence was collected from a man aged 18 to 29 who received the YFV17D yellow fever vaccine. The chain joins TRBV6-5 to TRBJ2-7; 10 bases line up with TRBD2. Sequenced material: CD4+ T cells sorted from PBMCs, taken around 5 days after the first yellow fever vaccination. CDR3 region: CASSYSSGSGREQYF. CDR3 nucleotides: TGTGCCAGCAGTTACTCCTCTGGTAGCGGGAGGGAGCAGTACTTC.